The sequence of this T cell receptor beta chain was determined in a study of monozygotic twins with inflammatory bowel disease. For each CDR3 protein, TCRdb gives one entry from its re-call of the 5' RACE reads, without DNA. The sample totals a few hundred thousand distinct CDR3 sequences. Germline V gene data show CDR1 as SQVTM and CDR2 as ANQGSEA. The CDR3 loop spans 12 amino acids. The sequenced sample was blood. The genes are TRBV29-1 and TRBJ1-1; TCRdb gives TRBD1 as the D gene, but with no DNA this cannot be confirmed. This receptor was taken from a human donor with ulcerative colitis or Crohn's disease, or a healthy co-twin of an affected twin (not recorded which). The CDR3 is CSVDRGPTEAFF.